This record looks at one T cell receptor (beta chain) sequence and its context. TCRdb's copy holds only in-frame clones and misses some; the assay was immunoSEQ multiplex PCR. Here the sample spans 230,000 or so clones, 85% to 95% being singletons. The data are from a study of control samples from healthy donors and cancer patients. V was trimmed by 1 base and J by 9 bases, leaving 10 bases between them. The germline CDR1 and CDR2 sequences are SGHKS and YYEKEE (reference sequence). The CDR3 runs 12 residues. This chain connects TRBV5-5 to TRBJ1-1; tentative D call: TRBD1 (6 bases). The sample consisted of blood. This sequence originates from a man aged 45-60 years in good health. CDR3 in amino acids: CASSLLGGQAFF. DNA for the CDR3: TGTGCCAGCAGCTTGTTAGGGGGGCAAGCTTTCTTT.